A single sample is the source of the 32 T cell receptor beta chains below, sequenced in a study of shared clonotypes between healthy human individuals. This table comes from immunoSEQ multiplex PCR, and its TCRdb copy is limited to in-frame clones, with some not included. The table lists hundreds of thousands of clones, more than 70% of them singletons. The sequenced material came from memory CD4+ T cells sorted from blood. The subset denotes: CD45RA-negative fraction. These receptors all come from a woman aged 25 to 39 in good health.

V usage is TRBV6-1 and J usage is TRBJ2-5, with 13 positions matching TRBD2. The CDR3 loop spans 17 amino acids. V trimming: 3 bases; J trimming: 4 bases; junction bases outside the gene matches: 8. Germline V gene lookup returns CDR1 MNHNS and CDR2 SASEGT. CDR3 bases: TGTGCCAGCAGTGAGGGGACTAGCGGGGCTAGAAGAGAGACCCAGTACTTC. This sequence encodes CASSEGTSGARRETQYF.

V gene TRBV10-3 combines with J gene TRBJ2-2; tentatively, D is TRBD2 (5 bases). V lost 5 bases and J lost 2, with 15 bases in between. This CDR3 region has 16 residues. Germline V CDR1 and CDR2: ENHRY, SYGVKD. In DNA, the CDR3 is TGTGCCATCAGTCCCCTCGGGATTTCCAACACCGGGGAGCTGTTTTTT. As protein: CAISPLGISNTGELFF.

This chain connects TRBV10-3 to TRBJ2-7; D may be TRBD1 (6 bases). V lost 10 bases, J lost 2 bases, and 15 bases lay in between. The CDR3 loop spans 13 amino acids. Germline loops: CDR1 ENHRY, CDR2 SYGVKD. CDR3 sequence: CASSGTPTYEQYF. Here the CDR3 DNA reads TGTGCCAGTTCCGGGACACCTACCTACGAGCAGTACTTC.

J is TRBJ2-3 and V is TRBV2; no clear D. Per the germline V gene, CDR1 is SNHLY and CDR2 is FYNNEI. The V end lost 3 bases, the J end lost 2 bases, and 9 bases lay between the germline ends. The CDR3 sequence is 14 residues long. The chain's CDR3 is CASSEGSDTDTQYF. The CDR3 DNA is TGTGCCAGCAGTGAGGGATCGGACACAGATACGCAGTATTTT.

This clone appeared once. The CDR3, as DNA: TGTGCCAGCAGGCGTCAGAAGAACACCGGGGAGCTGTTTTTT. It encodes CASRRQKNTGELFF. The chain combines TRBV7-6 with TRBJ2-2; D not resolved. The CDR3 runs 14 residues. Trimming stripped 6 bases from V and 1 base from J, with 9 bases between. The germline V gene encodes CDR1 SGHVS and CDR2 FNYEAQ.

This rearrangement joins TRBV6-6 to TRBJ2-3; 14 positions match TRBD2. J was trimmed by 8 bases and V by 7 bases; bases with no gene match: 8. CDR1 is MNHNY and CDR2 is SVGAGI in the germline V gene (reference sequence). The CDR3 loop spans 15 amino acids. The chain's CDR3 is CASKRLAGGPGTQYF. CDR3 nucleotide sequence: TGTGCCAGCAAAAGACTAGCGGGAGGGCCAGGTACGCAGTATTTT.

The rearrangement joins TRBV5-4 to TRBJ2-7; 10 nucleotides agree with TRBD2. Germline CDR1 reads SGHNT; CDR2 reads YYREEE (reference sequence). The CDR3 consists of 16 residues. The ends lost 0 bases at V and 4 bases at J; junction bases unmatched: 7. The CDR3 loop is CASSLVTSGMGYEQYF. The CDR3 DNA is TGTGCCAGCAGCTTGGTTACTAGCGGGATGGGTTACGAGCAGTACTTC.

The chain is built from TRBV11-2 and TRBJ2-5, with D perhaps assigned TRBD1 or TRBD2 (5 bases each). There are 19 residues in the CDR3. In germline, CDR1 is SGHAT, CDR2 FQNNGV. V was trimmed by 1 base and J by 0 bases, leaving 21 bases between them. The CDR3 DNA reads TGTGCCAGCAGCTTAGGAGGGGCGGGTAGACCGCTTCACCAAGAGACCCAGTACTTC. It yields the protein CASSLGGAGRPLHQETQYF.

The chain links TRBV28 to TRBJ2-1; 11 nucleotides agree with TRBD2. Germline V gene data show CDR1 as MDHEN and CDR2 as SYDVKM. The CDR3 loop spans 15 amino acids. The V segment lost 8 bases and the J segment 2 bases; nucleotides outside the gene matches: 5. CDR3 in amino acids: CASYGSGRAYNEQFF. CDR3 in DNA: TGTGCCAGCTACGGTAGCGGGAGGGCCTACAATGAGCAGTTCTTC.

The sample holds many counts of this clone. Other DNA variants within this sample encode the same CDR3. The rearrangement links TRBV18 to TRBJ1-1; 7 bases line up with TRBD1. CDR1 and CDR2 (germline): KGHSH, LQKENI. The V gene end was trimmed by 1 base and the J gene end by 6 bases; junction bases not matched to a gene: 5. The CDR3 extends over 14 amino acids. CDR3 sequence: CASSPQGAGAEAFF. Written as DNA, the CDR3 is TGTGCCAGCTCACCACAGGGGGCTGGCGCTGAAGCTTTCTTT.

This chain uses TRBV28 with TRBJ2-2; D is ambiguous. The ends were cut back, 2 bases at V and 0 bases at J, with 10 bases in the middle. This CDR3 has 16 residues. Germline assignment: CDR1 MDHEN and CDR2 SYDVKM. DNA for the CDR3: TGTGCCAGCAGTTTAGATTCTGCAGCGAACACCGGGGAGCTGTTTTTT. Protein sequence: CASSLDSAANTGELFF.

The chain joins TRBV11-2 to TRBJ1-2; weak D call: TRBD1 (5 bases). Germline-derived CDR1 and CDR2 are SGHAT and FQNNGV. Between the trimmed V and J ends, which lost 5 bases and 8 bases, there was a span of 15 bases. CDR3 length: 13 residues. This chain's CDR3 is CASSPGGGEGYTF. The CDR3, as DNA: TGTGCCAGCAGCCCCGGTGGGGGGGAGGGCTACACCTTC. Complete variable domain (other parts from reference TRBV11-2 and TRBJ1-2): EAGVAQSPRYKIIEKRQSVAFWCNPISGHATLYWYQQILGQGPKLLIQFQNNGVVDDSQLPKDRFSAERLKGVDSTLKIQPAKLEDSAVYLCASSPGGGEGYTFGSGTRLTVV.

This clone was observed once. This chain links TRBV5-1 with TRBJ2-5, with 7 bases fitting TRBD2. V dropped 0 bases and J dropped 2; count of bases not matched to a gene: 4. The length of the CDR3 is 15 residues. Per germline, CDR1 SGHRS and CDR2 YFSETQ. The CDR3 region has the DNA TGCGCCAGCAGCTTGGGGCTAGCGGAGCAAGAGACCCAGTACTTC. It translates to CASSLGLAEQETQYF.

In regard to this clone: One junction end does not reproduce the germline sequence, and a read error may be involved. The V call is TRBV7-9, the J call TRBJ1-1, with D possibly matching TRBD1 (6 bases). The CDR3 is 13 residues long. Germline CDR1 is SEHNR and CDR2 is FQNEAQ (reference sequence). The CDR3 spells CANSPWTDTEAFF. The CDR3 DNA sequence: TGTGCCAACAGCCCTTGGACAGACACTGAAGCTTTCTTT.

This clone was counted only a few times. This sequence joins TRBV6-5 and TRBJ2-5; D ambiguous. The germline CDR1 and CDR2 sequences are MNHEY and SVGAGI. Trimming pared 0 bases from V and 7 bases from J, leaving 12 bases between. CDR3 length: 14 residues. The CDR3 spells CASSYSRFDGTQYF. DNA of the CDR3: TGTGCCAGCAGTTACTCGCGGTTTGATGGGACCCAGTACTTC.

This sequence joins TRBV5-1 and TRBJ2-6; D is unclear. CDR3 size: 16 residues. Germline V gives CDR1 SGHRS, CDR2 YFSETQ. With 1 base removed from V and 1 base from J, the gap between germline ends came to 9 bases. CDR3 residues: CASSLSVGSGANVLTF. The DNA for the CDR3 is TGCGCCAGCAGCTTGTCCGTTGGATCTGGGGCCAACGTCCTGACTTTC.

V gene TRBV7-8 combines with J gene TRBJ1-5, with a possible D match to TRBD1 (6 bases). This CDR3 is built from 15 residues. V was cut by 1 base and J by 3 bases, with 10 bases left in between. Per the germline V gene, CDR1 is SGHVS and CDR2 is FQNEAQ. The CDR3 region has the DNA TGTGCCAGCAGCTTAGACAGGGATCCCAATCAGCCCCAGCATTTT. This sequence encodes CASSLDRDPNQPQHF.

This clone has a handful of counts. The chain carries TRBV7-6 and TRBJ2-6; D not certain. Germline V gives CDR1 SGHVS, CDR2 FNYEAQ. This CDR3 contains 15 residues. Trimming took 2 bases from V and 4 from J, leaving 9 bases between them. The CDR3 sequence is CASSLTPTGANVLTF. The CDR3 DNA is TGTGCCAGCAGCTTAACCCCCACGGGGGCCAACGTCCTGACTTTC.

This chain connects TRBV6-5 to TRBJ1-1; 10 bases are a match to TRBD1. V shed 2 bases, J shed 11 bases, and the junction held 11 bases outside the gene matches. The CDR3 totals 15 residues. CDR1 is MNHEY and CDR2 is SVGAGI in the germline V gene. The CDR3 bases are TGTGCCAGCAGTTACGGTCGACAGGGGGCCCTGGGTGCTTTCTTT. Translating it yields CASSYGRQGALGAFF.

This clone was detected ten times or more. The chain combines TRBV27 with TRBJ1-6; 10 bases are a match to TRBD1. Germline-derived CDR1 and CDR2 are MNHEY and SMNVEV (reference sequence). The CDR3 runs to 15 residues. Trimming at V came to 5 bases and at J to 8 bases, leaving 6 bases not matched to a gene. CDR3 in amino acids: CASSALDRGHSPLHF. CDR3 nucleotides: TGTGCCAGCAGTGCCTTAGACAGGGGGCATTCACCCCTCCACTTT.

The chain couples TRBV6-5 to TRBJ1-6, with 8 nucleotides matching TRBD1. The germline V gene encodes CDR1 MNHEY and CDR2 SVGAGI. The CDR3 is made up of 14 amino acids. Germline trimming cut 5 bases from V and 7 bases from J; bases unmatched to any gene: 4. The CDR3 region is CASSPGQGNSPLHF. The CDR3, as DNA: TGTGCCAGCAGTCCCGGACAGGGAAATTCACCCCTCCACTTT.

This clone was counted only a few times. This rearrangement joins TRBV6-6 to TRBJ1-4, with no clear D. The length of the CDR3 is 16 residues. V was pared by 0 bases and J by 2 bases, with 10 bases between. Germline V gene lookup returns CDR1 MNHNY and CDR2 SVGAGI (reference sequence). The chain's CDR3 is CASSYSSGGTNEKLFF. In DNA form, the CDR3 reads TGTGCCAGCAGTTACTCCTCGGGAGGTACTAATGAAAAACTGTTTTTT.

The chain carries TRBV7-9 and TRBJ2-5, with 8 bases fitting TRBD1. Germline V lookup: CDR1 SEHNR, CDR2 FQNEAQ (reference sequence). CDR3 length: 15 residues. The V segment lost 11 bases and the J segment 5 bases; nucleotides outside the gene matches: 16. The CDR3, as DNA: TGTGCCTCAAACGATCGGACAGGGAAAGGGGAGACCCAGTACTTC. Translation: CASNDRTGKGETQYF.

This clone was recorded only once. The chain uses TRBV19 and TRBJ2-3; D unclear. CDR1 LNHDA and CDR2 SQIVND come from the germline V gene (reference sequence). The CDR3 spans 14 residues. The V and J ends lost 6 bases and 3 bases respectively, with 13 bases between them. CDR3 sequence reads: CASSQDPRTDTQYF. The CDR3, as DNA: TGTGCCAGTAGCCAAGACCCTCGGACAGATACGCAGTATTTT.

This chain joins TRBV6-1 and TRBJ2-5; D may be TRBD1 (6 bases). Germline V gene data show CDR1 as MNHNS and CDR2 as SASEGT. The CDR3 has 15 amino acids. V gave up 4 bases and J gave up 2 bases, with 14 bases separating them. Here the CDR3 reads CASSGGRQLQETQYF. CDR3 bases: TGTGCCAGCAGTGGGGGGCGACAGTTACAAGAGACCCAGTACTTC.

Points on this clone: Other DNA sequences in the sample encode the same CDR3. The chain joins TRBV6-1 to TRBJ1-1, with 7 positions matching TRBD1. CDR3 size: 13 residues. With V trimmed by 9 bases and J by 2 bases, 6 bases remained unmatched. Germline CDR1 reads MNHNS; CDR2 reads SASEGT. The CDR3: CASRQGANTEAFF. As DNA, the CDR3 is TGTGCCAGTCGACAGGGAGCAAACACTGAAGCTTTCTTT.

This clone was counted many times. V is TRBV27 and J is TRBJ1-1, with D possibly matching TRBD1 (5 bases). Germline CDR1 MNHEY, CDR2 SMNVEV (reference sequence). Trimming left V 6 bases short and J 8 bases short, with 16 bases between. The CDR3 is made up of 13 amino acids. The CDR3 reads CASRYQIRAEAFF. The CDR3 nucleotides are TGTGCCAGCAGATATCAGATCAGGGCCGAAGCTTTCTTT.

The chain links TRBV29-1 to TRBJ2-5; perhaps TRBD2 as D (5 bases). The J call may not be correct, given that the DNA end is closer to TRBJ2-7. The CDR3 loop spans 13 amino acids. Germline CDR1 and CDR2: SQVTM and ANQGSEA. As DNA, the CDR3 is TGCATCCTAAGGCAGCAGGAGGACGGCGAGCAGTACTTC. Translating gives CILRQQEDGEQYF.

The rearrangement joins TRBV25-1 to TRBJ1-1, with a possible D match to TRBD1 (5 bases). The CDR3 runs 15 residues. Germline V gives CDR1 MGHDK, CDR2 SYGVNS. Trimming shortened V by 0 bases and J by 3 bases, and 11 bases separated the two germline ends. CDR3 in amino acids: CASSEYNGGDTEAFF. DNA for the CDR3: TGTGCCAGCAGTGAATATAATGGGGGTGACACTGAAGCTTTCTTT.

In this sample, this clone turned up once. This chain links TRBV5-8 with TRBJ2-7, with TRBD1 matching over 9 bases. The CDR3 is made up of 15 amino acids. V dropped 3 bases and J dropped 6; count of bases not matched to a gene: 10. In germline, CDR1 is SGHTS, CDR2 YDEGEE. The CDR3 loop is CASSSPGTGSREQYF. In DNA form, the CDR3 reads TGTGCCAGCAGCTCCCCCGGGACAGGGAGTCGCGAGCAGTACTTC.

This clone was seen at least ten times. The CDR3 region is CASSASRGSGNTQYF. CDR3 bases: TGCGCCAGCAGCGCCTCGCGCGGGAGTGGTAATACGCAGTATTTT. The chain joins TRBV5-1 to TRBJ2-3; 7 nucleotides match TRBD2. J gave up 7 bases and V 4 bases, and 12 bases lay outside the gene matches. From germline, CDR1 is SGHRS and CDR2 YFSETQ. This CDR3 spans 15 amino acids.

The chain links TRBV28 to TRBJ2-1, with 11 bases matching TRBD2. CDR1 and CDR2 (germline): MDHEN, SYDVKM. Losses at the gene ends were 3 bases for V and 6 bases for J; bases not matched to a gene: 4. The CDR3 loop spans 15 amino acids. The CDR3 loop is CASSFPSGRSNEQFF. CDR3 sequence (DNA): TGTGCCAGCAGTTTCCCTAGCGGGAGGAGCAATGAGCAGTTCTTC. The full variable domain, in which reference TRBV28 and TRBJ2-1 provide the parts outside the CDR3, is DVKVTQSSRYLVKRTGEKVFLECVQDMDHENMFWYRQDPGLGLRLIYFSYDVKMKEKGDIPEGYSVSREKKERFSLILESASTNQTSMYLCASSFPSGRSNEQFFGPGTRLTVL.